This T cell receptor (beta chain) was sequenced for a study of T-cell reconstitution after alpha-beta-depleted transplantation in children. The V gene's germline CDR1 is SEHNR and CDR2 FQNEAQ (reference sequence). V lost 5 bases, J lost 2 bases, and 19 bases lay in between. The CDR3 length is 18 residues. There are many counts of this clonotype. Unique molecular identifiers were incorporated into the prepared TCRbeta library. TCRdb reprocessed the PCR reads with MiXCR, giving one entry per CDR3 protein. Of some 200,000 distinct CDR3 sequences detected, roughly 15% appear once; the ten largest clones hold approximately 13%.

The V and J genes are TRBV7-9 and TRBJ2-6, with D perhaps TRBD1 or TRBD2 (7 bases each). The receptor comes from a human donor who donated a stem cell graft to a child with acute lymphoblastic leukemia. Sequenced here: PBMCs from the stem cell graft donor, sampled from the stem cell graft. The DNA of the CDR3 is TGTGCCAGCAGCCCCCCAGGGGGGGAAAAAACTGGGGCCAACGTCCTGACTTTC. Encoded protein: CASSPPGGEKTGANVLTF.